This TCR beta chain is from a study of cytomegalovirus exposure and HLA in healthy donors. Assay: immunoSEQ multiplex PCR; the TCRdb copy retains only in-frame clones and omits some. The sample consists of roughly 250,000 clones, around 87% of them appearing once. CDR3 length: 13 residues. V was shortened by 2 bases and J by 9 bases, with 8 bases between the two germline ends. CDR1 and CDR2 from the germline V gene are LGHNA and YSLEER. V gene TRBV4-3 combines with J gene TRBJ1-6; D is unresolved. The sample taken for sequencing was PBMCs. This TCR was sampled from a man aged 18 to 29 in good health and CMV-seronegative. The CDR3 nucleotides read TGCGCCAGCAGCCAACAGGCGGGTTCACCCCTCCACTTT. This gives the protein CASSQQAGSPLHF.